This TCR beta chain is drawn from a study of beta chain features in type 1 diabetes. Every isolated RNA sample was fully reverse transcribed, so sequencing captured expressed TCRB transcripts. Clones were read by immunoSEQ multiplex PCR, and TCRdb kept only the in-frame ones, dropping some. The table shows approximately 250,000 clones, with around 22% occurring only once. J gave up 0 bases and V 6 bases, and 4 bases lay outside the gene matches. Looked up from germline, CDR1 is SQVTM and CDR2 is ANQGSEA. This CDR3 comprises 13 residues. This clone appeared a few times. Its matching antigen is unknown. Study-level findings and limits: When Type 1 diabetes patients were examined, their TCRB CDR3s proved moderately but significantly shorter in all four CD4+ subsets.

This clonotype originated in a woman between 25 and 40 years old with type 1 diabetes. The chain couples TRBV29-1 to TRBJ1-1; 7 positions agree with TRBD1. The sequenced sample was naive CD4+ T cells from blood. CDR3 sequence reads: CSVGQKMNTEAFF. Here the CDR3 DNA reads TGCAGCGTGGGACAGAAAATGAACACTGAAGCTTTCTTT.